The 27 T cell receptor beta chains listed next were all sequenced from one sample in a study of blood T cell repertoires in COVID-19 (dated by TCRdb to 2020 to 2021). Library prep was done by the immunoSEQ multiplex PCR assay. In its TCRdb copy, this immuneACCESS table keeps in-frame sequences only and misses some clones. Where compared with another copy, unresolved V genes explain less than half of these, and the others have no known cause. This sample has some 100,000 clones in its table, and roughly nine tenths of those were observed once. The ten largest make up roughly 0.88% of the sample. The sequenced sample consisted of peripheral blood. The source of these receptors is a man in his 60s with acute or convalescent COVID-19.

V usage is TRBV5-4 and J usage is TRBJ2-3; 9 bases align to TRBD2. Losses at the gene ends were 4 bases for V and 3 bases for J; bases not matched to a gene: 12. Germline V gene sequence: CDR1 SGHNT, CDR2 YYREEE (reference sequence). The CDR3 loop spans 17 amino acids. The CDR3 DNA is TGTGCCAGCAGCCGATCCGGGGCGGGAGGGCCGACAGATACGCAGTATTTT. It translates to CASSRSGAGGPTDTQYF.

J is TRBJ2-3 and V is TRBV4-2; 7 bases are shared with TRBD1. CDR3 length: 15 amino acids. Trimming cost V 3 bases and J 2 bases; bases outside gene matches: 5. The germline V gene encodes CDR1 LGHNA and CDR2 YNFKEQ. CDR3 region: CASSQRQGHTDTQYF. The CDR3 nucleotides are TGTGCCAGCAGCCAGAGACAGGGCCACACAGATACGCAGTATTTT.

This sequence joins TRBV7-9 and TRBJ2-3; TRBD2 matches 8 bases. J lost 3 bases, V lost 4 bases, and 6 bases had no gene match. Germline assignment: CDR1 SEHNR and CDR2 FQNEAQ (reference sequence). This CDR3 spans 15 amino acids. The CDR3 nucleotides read TGTGCCAGCAGCTCCGGGAGGGCCGCGACAGATACGCAGTATTTT. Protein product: CASSSGRAATDTQYF. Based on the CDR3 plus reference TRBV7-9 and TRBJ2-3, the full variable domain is DTGVSQNPRHKITKRGQNVTFRCDPISEHNRLYWYRQTLGQGPEFLTYFQNEAQLEKSRLLSDRFSAERPKGSFSTLEIQRTEQGDSAMYLCASSSGRAATDTQYFGPGTRLTVL.

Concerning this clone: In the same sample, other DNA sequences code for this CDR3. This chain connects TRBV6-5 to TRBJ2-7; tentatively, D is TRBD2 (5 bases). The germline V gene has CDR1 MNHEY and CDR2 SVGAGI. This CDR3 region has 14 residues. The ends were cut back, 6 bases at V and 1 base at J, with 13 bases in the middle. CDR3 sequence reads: CASSPLRGSYEQYF. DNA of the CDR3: TGTGCCAGCAGCCCCCTCCGGGGATCCTACGAGCAGTACTTC.

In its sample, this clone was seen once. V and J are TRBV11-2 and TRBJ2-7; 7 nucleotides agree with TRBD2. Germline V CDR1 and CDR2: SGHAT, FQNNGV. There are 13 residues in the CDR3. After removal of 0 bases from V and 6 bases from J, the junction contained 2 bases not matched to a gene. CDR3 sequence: CASSLDRGGEQYV. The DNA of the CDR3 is TGTGCCAGCAGCTTAGATCGCGGGGGCGAGCAGTACGTC.

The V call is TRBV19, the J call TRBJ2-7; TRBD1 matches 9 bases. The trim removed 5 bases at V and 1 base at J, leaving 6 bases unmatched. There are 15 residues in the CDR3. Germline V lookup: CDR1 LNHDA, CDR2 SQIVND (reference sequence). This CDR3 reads CASSPTDRGSYEQYF. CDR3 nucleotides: TGTGCCAGTAGTCCTACGGACAGGGGATCCTACGAGCAGTACTTC.

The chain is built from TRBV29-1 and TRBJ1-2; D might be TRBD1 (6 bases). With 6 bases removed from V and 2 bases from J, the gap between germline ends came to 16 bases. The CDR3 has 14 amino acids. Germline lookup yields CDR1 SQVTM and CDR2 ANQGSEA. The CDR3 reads CSVPRTAPNYGYTF. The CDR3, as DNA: TGCAGCGTGCCAAGGACAGCCCCGAACTATGGCTACACCTTC.

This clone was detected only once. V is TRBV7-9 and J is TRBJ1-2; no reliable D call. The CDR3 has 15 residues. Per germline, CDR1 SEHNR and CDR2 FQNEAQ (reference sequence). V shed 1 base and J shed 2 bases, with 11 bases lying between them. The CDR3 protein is CASSLGFSLNYGYTF. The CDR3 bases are TGTGCCAGCAGCTTAGGCTTCTCCCTAAACTATGGCTACACCTTC.

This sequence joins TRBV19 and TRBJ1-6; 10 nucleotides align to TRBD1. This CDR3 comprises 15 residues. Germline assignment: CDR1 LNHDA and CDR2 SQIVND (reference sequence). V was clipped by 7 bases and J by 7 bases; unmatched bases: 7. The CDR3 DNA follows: TGTGCCAGTACCCCGGGACAGGGGTTGAATTCACCCCTCCACTTT. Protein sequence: CASTPGQGLNSPLHF.

CDR3 protein: CASSELARDYAALLAYEQYF. CDR3 bases: TGTGCCAGCAGTGAACTCGCCCGGGACTACGCTGCACTGTTGGCCTACGAGCAGTACTTC. The rearrangement links TRBV6-1 to TRBJ2-7, with 7 bases matching TRBD2. Germline V gene sequence: CDR1 MNHNS, CDR2 SASEGT. The ends lost 2 bases at V and 2 bases at J; junction bases unmatched: 21. The CDR3 is made up of 20 amino acids.

CDR3 sequence (DNA): TGTGCCAGCAGCTTTAGCGGGGGACTAGGGAAGACCGGGGAGCTGTTTTTT. This encodes CASSFSGGLGKTGELFF. The chain links TRBV11-2 to TRBJ2-2, with 9 bases lining up with TRBD2. J lost 5 bases, V lost 3 bases, and 10 bases had no gene match. The germline V gene has CDR1 SGHAT and CDR2 FQNNGV. This CDR3 spans 17 amino acids.

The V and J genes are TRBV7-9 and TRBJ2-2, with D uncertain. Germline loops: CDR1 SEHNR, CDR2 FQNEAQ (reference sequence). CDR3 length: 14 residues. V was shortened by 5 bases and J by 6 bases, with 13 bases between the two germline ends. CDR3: CASSPLVPSGELFF. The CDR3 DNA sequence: TGTGCCAGCAGCCCCCTCGTCCCCTCCGGGGAGCTGTTTTTT.

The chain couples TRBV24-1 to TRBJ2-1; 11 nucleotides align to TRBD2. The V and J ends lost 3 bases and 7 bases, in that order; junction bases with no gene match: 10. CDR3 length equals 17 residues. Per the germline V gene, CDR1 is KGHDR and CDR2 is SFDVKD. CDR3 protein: CATSDLGTSGGLNEQFF. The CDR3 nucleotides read TGTGCCACCAGTGATCTAGGGACTAGCGGAGGGTTAAATGAGCAGTTCTTC.

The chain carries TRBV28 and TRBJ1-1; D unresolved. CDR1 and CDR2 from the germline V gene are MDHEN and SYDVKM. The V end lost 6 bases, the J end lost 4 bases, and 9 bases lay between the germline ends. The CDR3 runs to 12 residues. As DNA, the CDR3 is TGTGCCAGCAGGTCTCAGGTCACTGAAGCTTTCTTT. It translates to CASRSQVTEAFF.

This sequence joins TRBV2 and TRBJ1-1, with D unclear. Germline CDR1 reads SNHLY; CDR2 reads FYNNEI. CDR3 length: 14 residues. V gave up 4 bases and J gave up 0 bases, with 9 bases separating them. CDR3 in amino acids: CASSAQVLNTEAFF. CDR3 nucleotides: TGTGCCAGCAGTGCCCAGGTCCTGAACACTGAAGCTTTCTTT.

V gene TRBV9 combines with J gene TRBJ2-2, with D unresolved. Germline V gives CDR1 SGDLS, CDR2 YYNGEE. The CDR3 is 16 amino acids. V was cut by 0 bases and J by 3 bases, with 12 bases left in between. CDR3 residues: CASSVAAVRHTGELFF. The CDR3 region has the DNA TGTGCCAGCAGCGTAGCGGCCGTCAGGCACACCGGGGAGCTGTTTTTT.

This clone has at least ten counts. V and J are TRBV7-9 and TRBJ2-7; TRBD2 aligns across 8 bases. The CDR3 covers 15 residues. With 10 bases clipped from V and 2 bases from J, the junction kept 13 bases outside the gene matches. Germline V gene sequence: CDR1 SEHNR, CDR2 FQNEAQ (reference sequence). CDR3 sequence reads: CATPHSGDRTYEQYV. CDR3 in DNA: TGTGCCACCCCCCATAGCGGGGATCGAACCTACGAGCAGTACGTC.

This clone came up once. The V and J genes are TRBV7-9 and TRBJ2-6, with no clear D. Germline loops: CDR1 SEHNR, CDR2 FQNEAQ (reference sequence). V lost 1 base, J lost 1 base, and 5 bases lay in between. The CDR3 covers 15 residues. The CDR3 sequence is CASSLGRSGANVLTF. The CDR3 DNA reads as TGTGCCAGCAGCTTAGGGCGGTCTGGGGCCAACGTCCTGACTTTC.

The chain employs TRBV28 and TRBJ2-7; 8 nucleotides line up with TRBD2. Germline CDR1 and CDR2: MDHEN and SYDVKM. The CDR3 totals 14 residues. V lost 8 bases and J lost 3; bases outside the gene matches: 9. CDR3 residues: CASGLLAVYYEQYF. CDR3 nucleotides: TGTGCCAGCGGACTACTAGCGGTCTACTACGAGCAGTACTTC.

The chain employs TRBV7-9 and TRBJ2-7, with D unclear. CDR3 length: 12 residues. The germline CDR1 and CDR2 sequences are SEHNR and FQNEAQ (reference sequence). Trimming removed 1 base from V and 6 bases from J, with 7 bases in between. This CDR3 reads CASSLGGGEQYV. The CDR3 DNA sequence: TGTGCCAGCAGCTTAGGAGGTGGCGAGCAGTACGTC.

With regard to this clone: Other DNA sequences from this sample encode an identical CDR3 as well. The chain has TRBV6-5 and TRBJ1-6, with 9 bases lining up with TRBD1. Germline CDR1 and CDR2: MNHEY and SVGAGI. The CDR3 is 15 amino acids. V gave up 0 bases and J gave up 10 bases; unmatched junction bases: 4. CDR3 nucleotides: TGTGCCAGCAGTTACTCGACAGGGGGGGAATCACCCCTCCACTTT. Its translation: CASSYSTGGESPLHF.

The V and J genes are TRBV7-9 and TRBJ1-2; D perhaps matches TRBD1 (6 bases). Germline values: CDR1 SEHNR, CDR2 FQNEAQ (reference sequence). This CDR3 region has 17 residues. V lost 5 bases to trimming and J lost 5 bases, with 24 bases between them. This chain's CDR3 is CASSQGPRRGYRYGYTF. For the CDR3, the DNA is TGTGCCAGCAGCCAAGGGCCGCGAAGGGGGTATCGGTATGGCTACACCTTC.

This CDR3 is CATSRELAGGYEQFF. The CDR3 nucleotides are TGTGCCACCAGCAGAGAACTAGCGGGAGGGTATGAGCAGTTCTTC. V gene TRBV15 combines with J gene TRBJ2-1, with TRBD2 matching 13 bases. Germline trimming cut 0 bases from V and 8 bases from J; bases unmatched to any gene: 1. The CDR3 totals 15 residues. The V gene's germline CDR1 is LNHNV and CDR2 YYDKDF (reference sequence).

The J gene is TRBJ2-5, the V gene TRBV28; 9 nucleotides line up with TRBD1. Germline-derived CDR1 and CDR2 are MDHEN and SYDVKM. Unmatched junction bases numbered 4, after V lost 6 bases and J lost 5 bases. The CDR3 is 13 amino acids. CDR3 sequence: CASRDRGGETQYF. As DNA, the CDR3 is TGTGCCAGCAGGGACAGGGGAGGGGAGACCCAGTACTTC. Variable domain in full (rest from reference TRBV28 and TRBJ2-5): DVKVTQSSRYLVKRTGEKVFLECVQDMDHENMFWYRQDPGLGLRLIYFSYDVKMKEKGDIPEGYSVSREKKERFSLILESASTNQTSMYLCASRDRGGETQYFGPGTRLLVL.

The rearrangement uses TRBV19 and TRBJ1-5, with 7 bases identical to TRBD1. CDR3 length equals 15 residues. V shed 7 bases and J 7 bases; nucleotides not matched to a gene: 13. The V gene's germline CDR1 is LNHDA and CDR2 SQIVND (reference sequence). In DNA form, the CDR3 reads TGTGCCAGTACTGTACAGGGGCCAAATTGGCAGCCCCAGCATTTT. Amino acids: CASTVQGPNWQPQHF.

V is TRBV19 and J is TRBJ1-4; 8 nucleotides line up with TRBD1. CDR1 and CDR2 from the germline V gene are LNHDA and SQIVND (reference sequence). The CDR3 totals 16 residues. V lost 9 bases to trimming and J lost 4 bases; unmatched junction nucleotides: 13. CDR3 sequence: CASLDDRGGGNEKLFF. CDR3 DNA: TGTGCCAGCCTCGACGACAGGGGTGGGGGTAATGAAAAACTGTTTTTT.

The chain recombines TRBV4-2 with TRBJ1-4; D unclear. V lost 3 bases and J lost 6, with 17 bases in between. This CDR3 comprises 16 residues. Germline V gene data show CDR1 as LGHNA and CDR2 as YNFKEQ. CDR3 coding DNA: TGTGCCAGCAGCCAGGAGAGTCAGCGGCCTCATGAAAAACTGTTTTTT. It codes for CASSQESQRPHEKLFF.